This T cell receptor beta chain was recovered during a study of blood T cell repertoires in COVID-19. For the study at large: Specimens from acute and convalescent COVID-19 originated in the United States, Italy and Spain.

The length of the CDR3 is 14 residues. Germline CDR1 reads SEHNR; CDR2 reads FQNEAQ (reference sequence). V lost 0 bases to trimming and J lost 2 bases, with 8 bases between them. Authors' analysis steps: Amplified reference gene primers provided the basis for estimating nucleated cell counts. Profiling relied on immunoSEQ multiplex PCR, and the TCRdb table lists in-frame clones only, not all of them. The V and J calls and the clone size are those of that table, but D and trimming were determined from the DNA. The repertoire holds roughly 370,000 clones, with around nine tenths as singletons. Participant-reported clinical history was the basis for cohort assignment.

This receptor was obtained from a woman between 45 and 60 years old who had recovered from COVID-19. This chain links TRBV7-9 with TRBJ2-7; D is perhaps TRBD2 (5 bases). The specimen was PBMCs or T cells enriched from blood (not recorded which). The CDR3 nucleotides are TGTGCCAGCAGCTTAGCTGCGGGCACCTACGAGCAGTACTTC. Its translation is CASSLAAGTYEQYF.